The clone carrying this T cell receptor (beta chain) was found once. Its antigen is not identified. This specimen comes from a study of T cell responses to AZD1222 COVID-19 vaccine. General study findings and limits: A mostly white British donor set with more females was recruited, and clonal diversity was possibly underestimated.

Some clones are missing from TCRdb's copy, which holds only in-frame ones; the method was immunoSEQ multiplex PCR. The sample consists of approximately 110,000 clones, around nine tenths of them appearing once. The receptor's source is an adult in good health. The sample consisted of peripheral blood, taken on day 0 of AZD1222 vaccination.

CDR3 protein: CASSSLAGGTDTQYF. The CDR3 region has the DNA TGCGCCAGCAGCTCCTTAGCGGGCGGCACAGATACGCAGTATTTT. V and J are TRBV5-1 and TRBJ2-3, with 7 bases aligning to TRBD2. The ends lost 3 bases at V and 1 base at J; junction bases unmatched: 5. CDR3 size: 15 residues. CDR1 is SGHRS, CDR2 YFSETQ, per germline. Supplemented by reference TRBV5-1 and TRBJ2-3, the full variable domain reads KAGVTQTPRYLIKTRGQQVTLSCSPISGHRSVSWYQQTPGQGLQFLFEYFSETQRNKGNFPGRFSGRQFSNSRSEMNVSTLELGDSALYLCASSSLAGGTDTQYFGPGTRLTVL.